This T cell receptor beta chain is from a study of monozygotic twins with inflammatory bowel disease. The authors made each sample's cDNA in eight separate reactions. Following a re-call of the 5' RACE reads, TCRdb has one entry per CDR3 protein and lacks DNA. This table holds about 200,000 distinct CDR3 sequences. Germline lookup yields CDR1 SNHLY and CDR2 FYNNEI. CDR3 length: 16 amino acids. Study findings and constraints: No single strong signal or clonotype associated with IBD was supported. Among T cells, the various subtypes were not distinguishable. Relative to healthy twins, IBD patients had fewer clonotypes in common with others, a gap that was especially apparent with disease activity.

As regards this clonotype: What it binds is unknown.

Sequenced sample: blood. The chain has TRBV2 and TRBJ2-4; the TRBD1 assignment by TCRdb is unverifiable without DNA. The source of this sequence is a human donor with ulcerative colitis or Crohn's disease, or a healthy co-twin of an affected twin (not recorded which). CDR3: CASAGDRALYKNIQYF.